A single sample is the source of the 2 T cell receptor beta chains below, sequenced in a study of blood T cell repertoires in COVID-19. Assay used: immunoSEQ multiplex PCR; TCRdb lists only in-frame clones, some missing. The table includes under 300,000 clones, just over 85% detected once. The sequenced sample was peripheral blood. The receptors shown here come from a young man who had recovered from COVID-19.

The chain recombines TRBV10-3 with TRBJ1-2; D is possibly TRBD1 (5 bases). Per the germline V gene, CDR1 is ENHRY and CDR2 is SYGVKD. Trimming shortened V by 2 bases and J by 11 bases, and 12 bases separated the two germline ends. The CDR3 has 12 amino acids. The CDR3 protein is CAISEHRSSYTF. CDR3 nucleotides: TGTGCCATCAGTGAGCACAGGTCTAGTTACACCTTC.

This clone has only one observation. The genes are TRBV24-1 and TRBJ2-2, with 7 bases matching TRBD1. Germline V gene data show CDR1 as KGHDR and CDR2 as SFDVKD. The CDR3 covers 15 residues. V trimming: 4 bases; J trimming: 5 bases; junction bases outside the gene matches: 6. CDR3 nucleotides: TGTGCCACCAGTGACCGGGGACAGCTAACCGGGGAGCTGTTTTTT. Its protein product is CATSDRGQLTGELFF.